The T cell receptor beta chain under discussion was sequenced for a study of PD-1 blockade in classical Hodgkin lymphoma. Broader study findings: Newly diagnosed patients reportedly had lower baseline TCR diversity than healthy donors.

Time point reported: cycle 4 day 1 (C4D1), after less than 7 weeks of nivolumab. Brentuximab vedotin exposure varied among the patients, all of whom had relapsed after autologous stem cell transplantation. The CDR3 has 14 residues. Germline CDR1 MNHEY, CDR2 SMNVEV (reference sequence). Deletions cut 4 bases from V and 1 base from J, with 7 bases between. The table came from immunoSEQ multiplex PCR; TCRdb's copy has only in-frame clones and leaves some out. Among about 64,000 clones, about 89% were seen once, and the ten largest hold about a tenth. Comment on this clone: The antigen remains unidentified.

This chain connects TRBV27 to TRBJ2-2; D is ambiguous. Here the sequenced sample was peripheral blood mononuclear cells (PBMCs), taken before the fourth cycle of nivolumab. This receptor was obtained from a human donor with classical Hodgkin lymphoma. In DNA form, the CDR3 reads TGTGCCAGCAGTTCCCAGGTGAACACCGGGGAGCTGTTTTTT. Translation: CASSSQVNTGELFF.